This T cell receptor (beta chain) was observed in a study of T cells of healthy individuals. TCRdb fed the 5' RACE reads into MiXCR, producing one record per CDR3 protein. The repertoire holds 45,000 to 60,000 distinct CDR3 sequences, with 14% to 15% as singletons. CDR3 length: 14 amino acids. The ends were cut back, 2 bases at V and 1 base at J, with 7 bases in the middle. The germline gives CDR1 SNHLY, CDR2 FYNNEI. The sequence was obtained from a human donor in good health. The chain has TRBV2 and TRBJ2-3; no clear D. In DNA, the CDR3 is TGTGCCAGCAGTGAATGGTACGGCACAGATACGCAGTATTTT. Protein sequence: CASSEWYGTDTQYF.